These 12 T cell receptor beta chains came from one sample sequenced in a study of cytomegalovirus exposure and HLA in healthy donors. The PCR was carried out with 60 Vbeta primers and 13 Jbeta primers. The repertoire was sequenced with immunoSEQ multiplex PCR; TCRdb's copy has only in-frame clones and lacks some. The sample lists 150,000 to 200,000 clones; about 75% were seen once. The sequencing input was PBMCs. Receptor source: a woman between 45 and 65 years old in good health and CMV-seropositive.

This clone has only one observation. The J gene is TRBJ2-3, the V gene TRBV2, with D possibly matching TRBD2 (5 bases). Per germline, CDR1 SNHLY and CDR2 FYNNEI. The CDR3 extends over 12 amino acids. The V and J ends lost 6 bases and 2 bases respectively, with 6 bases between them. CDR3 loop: CASSGDTDTQYF. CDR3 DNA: TGTGCCAGCAGCGGGGACACAGATACGCAGTATTTT.

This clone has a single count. Here the CDR3 reads CATREGRRGEQYF. The CDR3 nucleotides are TGTGCCACCAGAGAGGGGAGGAGGGGCGAGCAGTACTTC. The V call is TRBV5-4, the J call TRBJ2-5; a weak D match, TRBD2 (6 bases). The J call may be faulty, since TRBJ2-7 better matches the DNA end. This CDR3 has 13 amino acids. Germline values: CDR1 SGHNT, CDR2 YYREEE (reference sequence).

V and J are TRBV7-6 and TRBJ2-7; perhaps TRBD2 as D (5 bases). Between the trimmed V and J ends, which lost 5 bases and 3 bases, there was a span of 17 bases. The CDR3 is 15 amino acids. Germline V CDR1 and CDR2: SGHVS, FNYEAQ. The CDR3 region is CASSLGGQFIYEQYF. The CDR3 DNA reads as TGTGCCAGCAGCCTGGGCGGGCAGTTTATCTACGAGCAGTACTTC.

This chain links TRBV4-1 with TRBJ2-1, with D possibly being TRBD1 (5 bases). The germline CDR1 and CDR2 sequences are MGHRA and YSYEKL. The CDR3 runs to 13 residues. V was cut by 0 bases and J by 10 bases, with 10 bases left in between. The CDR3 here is CASSQDLRVEQFF. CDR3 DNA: TGCGCCAGCAGCCAAGATCTCAGGGTAGAGCAGTTCTTC.

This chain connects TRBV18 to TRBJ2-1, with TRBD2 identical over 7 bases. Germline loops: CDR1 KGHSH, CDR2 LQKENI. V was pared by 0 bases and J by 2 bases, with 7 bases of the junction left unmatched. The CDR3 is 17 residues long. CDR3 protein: CASSPPKGRGTYNEQFF. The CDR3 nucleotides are TGTGCCAGCTCACCACCAAAGGGGAGGGGAACCTACAATGAGCAGTTCTTC. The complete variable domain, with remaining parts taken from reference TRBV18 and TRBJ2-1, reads NAGVMQNPRHLVRRRGQEARLRCSPMKGHSHVYWYRQLPEEGLKFMVYLQKENIIDESGMPKERFSAEFPKEGPSILRIQQVVRGDSAAYFCASSPPKGRGTYNEQFFGPGTRLTVL.

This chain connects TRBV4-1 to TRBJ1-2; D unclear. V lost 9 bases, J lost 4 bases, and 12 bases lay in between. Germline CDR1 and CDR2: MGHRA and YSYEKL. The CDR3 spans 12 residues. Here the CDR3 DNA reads TGCGCCAGTTTGGACTGGTCCTATGGCTACACCTTC. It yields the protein CASLDWSYGYTF.

The CDR3 DNA reads as TGCAGCGTTGGGCTGAGGACGGGGGACGAGCAGTACTTC. This codes for CSVGLRTGDEQYF. This rearrangement joins TRBV29-1 to TRBJ2-5; tentative D call: TRBD2 (6 bases). The J call may not be correct, given that the DNA end is closer to TRBJ2-7. This CDR3 spans 13 amino acids. Germline V gene lookup returns CDR1 SQVTM and CDR2 ANQGSEA.

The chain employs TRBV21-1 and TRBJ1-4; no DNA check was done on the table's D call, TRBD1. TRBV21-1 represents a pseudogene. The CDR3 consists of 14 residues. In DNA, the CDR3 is TGTGCCAGCCCCAGGGGTGAGCGTAATGAAAAACTGTTTTTT. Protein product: CASPRGERNEKLFF.

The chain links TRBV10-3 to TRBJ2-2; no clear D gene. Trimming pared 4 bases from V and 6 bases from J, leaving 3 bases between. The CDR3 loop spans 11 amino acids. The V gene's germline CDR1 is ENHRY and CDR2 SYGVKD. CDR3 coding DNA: TGTGCCATCAGTGCTTCCGGGGAGCTGTTTTTT. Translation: CAISASGELFF.

The CDR3 sequence is CASSLWRVDIQYF. CDR3 coding DNA: TGTGCCAGCAGCTTGTGGAGGGTTGACATTCAGTACTTC. The rearrangement links TRBV5-6 to TRBJ2-4; TRBD2 might be the D (6 bases). Trimming stripped 1 base from V and 8 bases from J, with 10 bases between. CDR1 is SGHDT and CDR2 is YYEEEE in the germline V gene. The CDR3 has 13 residues.

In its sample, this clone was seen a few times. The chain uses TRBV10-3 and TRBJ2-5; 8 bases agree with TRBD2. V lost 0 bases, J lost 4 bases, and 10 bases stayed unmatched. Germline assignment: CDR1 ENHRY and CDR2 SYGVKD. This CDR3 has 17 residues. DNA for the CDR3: TGTGCCATCAGTGAGTCCCCAGGTCGGGGGGGGGCAGAGACCCAGTACTTC. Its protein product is CAISESPGRGGAETQYF.

The DNA of the CDR3 is TGTGCCAGCAGCTCTAGAGCAAGCTCTGGAAACACCATATATTTT. This sequence encodes CASSSRASSGNTIYF. The V call is TRBV13, the J call TRBJ1-3; D unclear. CDR3 length: 15 amino acids. Germline loops: CDR1 PRHDT, CDR2 FYEKMQ (reference sequence). V gave up 4 bases and J gave up 0 bases, with 10 bases separating them.